This TCR beta chain stems from a study of blood T cell repertoires in COVID-19. The CDR3 covers 16 residues. The Seattle patients joined while their infection was active and were tracked longitudinally afterward. In the source study's methods: Reference gene primer amplification gave nucleated cell count estimates. Produced via immunoSEQ multiplex PCR; TCRdb's table is partial and in-frame only. The DNA gave D and trimming, while V, J and clone size come from that table. Among around 300,000 clones listed, more than 70% were seen once. The J gene is TRBJ1-1, the V gene TRBV21-1; TRBD1, as called in the table, went unchecked against the DNA. TRBV21-1 is given as a pseudogene. The TCR originated in a woman aged 25 to 39 with COVID-19, enrolled during active disease. Sequences were obtained from peripheral blood. CDR3 DNA: TGTGCCAGCAGCAAAGTCTTCGGACAGCTGAACACTGAAGCTTTCTTT. This sequence encodes CASSKVFGQLNTEAFF.